The 31 T cell receptor beta chains listed next were all sequenced from one sample in a study of response to subunit inactivated influenza vaccine. One entry per CDR3 protein, called by TCRdb with MiXCR from the RT-PCR reads. The sample carries hundreds of thousands of distinct CDR3 sequences, about 15% recorded once. The sample was PBMCs from blood, taken 14 to 15 days before vaccination. The source is a man between 45 and 60 years old who received an inactivated influenza vaccine.

V gene TRBV20-1 combines with J gene TRBJ2-6, with D unclear. V lost 1 base and J 1 base, leaving 14 bases between the germline ends. This CDR3 region has 17 residues. Germline CDR1 DFQATT, CDR2 SNEGSKA (reference sequence). The chain's CDR3 is CSARALIRRSGANVLTF. The CDR3 nucleotides read TGCAGTGCTAGAGCCCTAATTCGAAGGTCTGGGGCCAACGTCCTGACTTTC.

At least ten counts were recorded for this clonotype. The rearrangement links TRBV11-2 to TRBJ2-5; D is tentatively TRBD1 or TRBD2 (5 bases each). V was clipped by 5 bases and J by 4 bases, with 14 bases between them. CDR1 SGHAT and CDR2 FQNNGV come from the germline V gene. CDR3 length equals 14 residues. The CDR3, as DNA: TGTGCCAGCAGCCCTCCGGGACGTGGAGAGACCCAGTACTTC. This sequence encodes CASSPPGRGETQYF.

There are a few counts of this clonotype. Mismatch with germline at one junction end may stem from a read error. The V call is TRBV12-3 or TRBV12-4, the J call TRBJ2-3, with TRBD2 matching 7 bases. CDR3 length equals 16 residues. This chain's CDR3 is CASSRSRGISTDAQYF. CDR3 DNA: TGTGCCAGCAGCCGCTCGCGGGGGATTAGCACAGATGCGCAGTATTTT.

The rearrangement links TRBV5-1 to TRBJ1-1; maybe TRBD1 (6 bases). Per germline, CDR1 SGHRS and CDR2 YFSETQ. V dropped 3 bases and J dropped 4 bases, with 10 bases sitting between them. The CDR3 consists of 13 residues. This CDR3 is CASSWGPPTEAFF. CDR3 bases: TGCGCCAGCAGCTGGGGGCCGCCCACTGAAGCTTTCTTT.

This clonotype showed up just a few times. This chain joins TRBV21-1 and TRBJ1-2. TRBV21-1 is a known pseudogene. CDR3 length equals 10 residues. The CDR3 loop is CASFTPGYTF. In nucleotides, the CDR3 is TGTGCCAGCTTTACACCGGGCTACACCTTC.

The chain links TRBV7-2 to TRBJ2-5; 7 bases line up with TRBD1. The junction had 14 bases not matched to a gene; V was cut back by 5 bases and J by 5 bases. CDR1 and CDR2 from the germline V gene are SGHTA and FQGNSA. This CDR3 is built from 16 residues. CDR3 region: CASSPRQGSIGETQYF. The DNA of the CDR3 is TGTGCCAGCAGCCCAAGACAGGGCTCGATTGGTGAGACCCAGTACTTC.

This chain links TRBV4-3 with TRBJ1-2; no reliable D call. Germline-derived CDR1 and CDR2 are LGHNA and YSLEER. V lost 1 base and J 6 bases, leaving 15 bases between the germline ends. The CDR3 covers 15 residues. In DNA, the CDR3 is TGCGCCAGCAGCCAAGTTACGGGGTTAGATCATGGCTACACCTTC. Residues: CASSQVTGLDHGYTF.

This clonotype was seen repeatedly, ten times or more. This sequence joins TRBV20-1 and TRBJ2-7; 10 positions match TRBD2. The CDR3 spans 16 residues. From germline, CDR1 is DFQATT and CDR2 SNEGSKA (reference sequence). With V trimmed by 0 bases and J by 4 bases, 9 bases remained unmatched. The CDR3 DNA reads TGCAGTGCTAGAGATCTCCGGACTAGCGGAGGTTACGAGCAGTACTTC. This encodes CSARDLRTSGGYEQYF.

This clonotype has a single count. The chain links TRBV7-2 to TRBJ2-3; D remains unclear. CDR1 is SGHTA and CDR2 is FQGNSA in the germline V gene. The CDR3 runs 13 residues. V lost 1 base and J 6 bases, leaving 8 bases between the germline ends. CDR3 nucleotide sequence: TGTGCCAGCAGCTTAGTGTCTTTTGATACGCAGTATTTT. Its translation is CASSLVSFDTQYF. The whole variable domain, filled in from reference TRBV7-2 and TRBJ2-3, reads GAGVSQSPSNKVTEKGKDVELRCDPISGHTALYWYRQSLGQGLEFLIYFQGNSAPDKSGLPSDRFSAERTGGSVSTLTIQRTQQEDSAVYLCASSLVSFDTQYFGPGTRLTVL.

This clonotype was found many times. The chain's CDR3 is CASSAQGGGTDTQYF. CDR3 bases: TGTGCCAGCAGTGCCCAGGGGGGAGGGACAGATACGCAGTATTTT. The chain links TRBV6-4 to TRBJ2-3, with D possibly being TRBD1 or TRBD2 (7 bases each). This CDR3 has 15 amino acids. Germline V gene lookup returns CDR1 MRHNA and CDR2 SNTAGT. V dropped 4 bases and J dropped 3 bases, with 14 bases sitting between them.

The rearrangement joins TRBV6-2 or TRBV6-3 to TRBJ2-7, with a tentative D call TRBD2 (5 bases). The V end lost 7 bases, the J end lost 5 bases, and 18 bases lay between the germline ends. CDR1 MNHEY and CDR2 SVGEGT come from the germline V gene. The CDR3 contains 14 residues. The CDR3 nucleotides read TGTGCCAGCACCCTCCGGGAAGAGATCCACGAGCAGTACTTC. This sequence encodes CASTLREEIHEQYF.

The sample holds many counts of this clonotype. This rearrangement joins TRBV20-1 to TRBJ2-2; D may be TRBD2 (6 bases). V was cut by 3 bases and J by 4 bases, with 12 bases left in between. The CDR3 consists of 14 residues. The germline gives CDR1 DFQATT, CDR2 SNEGSKA (reference sequence). The CDR3 bases are TGCAGTGCTAGTGGGGGGATGGGCACCGGGGAGCTGTTTTTT. Its protein is CSASGGMGTGELFF.

This clonotype was detected once. The chain joins TRBV20-1 to TRBJ2-6; TRBD2 is a possible D gene (6 bases). The germline CDR1 and CDR2 sequences are DFQATT and SNEGSKA (reference sequence). Trimming took off 2 bases at V and 11 bases at J, with 10 bases between the two ends. The CDR3 is made up of 12 amino acids. Written as DNA, the CDR3 is TGCAGTGCTAGAAGGGGCGGGGACGTCCTGACTTTC. Amino acids: CSARRGGDVLTF.

The chain joins TRBV7-2 to TRBJ2-1; D gene uncertain. Germline CDR1 is SGHTA and CDR2 is FQGNSA. CDR3 length: 14 residues. The V and J ends lost 2 bases and 8 bases respectively, with 13 bases between them. CDR3 sequence reads: CASSLRQPLDEQFF. In DNA, the CDR3 is TGTGCCAGCAGCTTAAGGCAACCCCTAGATGAGCAGTTCTTC. The full variable domain, with the rest looked up from reference TRBV7-2 and TRBJ2-1, is GAGVSQSPSNKVTEKGKDVELRCDPISGHTALYWYRQSLGQGLEFLIYFQGNSAPDKSGLPSDRFSAERTGGSVSTLTIQRTQQEDSAVYLCASSLRQPLDEQFFGPGTRLTVL.

This chain links TRBV4-1 with TRBJ2-3; D possibly corresponds to TRBD2 (5 bases). Per the germline V gene, CDR1 is MGHRA and CDR2 is YSYEKL. CDR3 length equals 14 residues. V was clipped by 4 bases and J by 7 bases, with 15 bases between them. The CDR3 protein is CASSPTSGVNTQYF. In nucleotides, the CDR3 is TGCGCCAGCAGCCCAACCTCCGGGGTAAATACGCAGTATTTT.

The table lists this clonotype with many counts. This chain connects TRBV20-1 to TRBJ1-6; D is undetermined. The CDR3 loop spans 14 amino acids. CDR1 and CDR2 (germline): DFQATT, SNEGSKA (reference sequence). The ends were cut back, 6 bases at V and 11 bases at J, with 20 bases in the middle. CDR3 sequence: CSARREGPSAPLHF. The CDR3, as DNA: TGCAGTGCCAGAAGAGAAGGACCTTCCGCACCCCTCCACTTT.

This clonotype was picked up a small number of times. The chain has TRBV14 and TRBJ2-3, with TRBD2 matching over 7 bases. This CDR3 is built from 14 residues. V was clipped by 4 bases and J by 4 bases; unmatched bases: 5. CDR1 is SGHDN, CDR2 FVKESK, per germline. In nucleotides, the CDR3 is TGTGCCAGCAGCCGCGGACTAGTCCCAGATACGCAGTATTTT. It yields the protein CASSRGLVPDTQYF.

This rearrangement joins TRBV6-2 or TRBV6-3 to TRBJ2-4, with TRBD1 as a possible D gene (5 bases). V dropped 4 bases and J dropped 7 bases, with 17 bases sitting between them. CDR3 length: 15 residues. CDR1 and CDR2 (germline): MNHEY, SVGEGT. CDR3 nucleotides: TGTGCCAGCAGTTCTCACAGGAGTGACACCAACATTCAGTACTTC. Translating gives CASSSHRSDTNIQYF.

This clonotype was recorded many times. The chain carries TRBV6-2 or TRBV6-3 and TRBJ2-1; D unresolved. CDR1 and CDR2 (germline): MNHEY, SVGEGT. Trimming took off 8 bases at V and 10 bases at J, with 12 bases between the two ends. The CDR3 consists of 11 residues. CDR3 loop: CASGPGLEQFF. The CDR3 DNA reads as TGTGCCAGCGGACCGGGCCTCGAGCAGTTCTTC.

In its sample, this clonotype was seen a few times. The chain uses TRBV5-1 and TRBJ1-1; the D is unclear. Germline assignment: CDR1 SGHRS and CDR2 YFSETQ. The V end lost 1 base, the J end lost 4 bases, and 11 bases lay between the germline ends. CDR3 length: 14 residues. The CDR3 DNA sequence: TGCGCCAGCAGCTTGCAGATAGGGCGCACTGAAGCTTTCTTT. Translated: CASSLQIGRTEAFF.

This clonotype has only a few counts. This chain links TRBV10-3 with TRBJ1-5; no clear D gene. Trimming stripped 5 bases from V and 5 bases from J, with 10 bases between. From germline, CDR1 is ENHRY and CDR2 SYGVKD. This CDR3 is 13 amino acids long. The CDR3 nucleotides are TGTGCCATCAGTCGTCGACGGGATCAGCCCCAGCATTTT. It encodes CAISRRRDQPQHF.

The chain has TRBV7-9 and TRBJ2-2, with a weak D call TRBD1 (6 bases). This CDR3 has 16 amino acids. V lost 5 bases and J lost 3, with 16 bases in between. Germline V gene lookup returns CDR1 SEHNR and CDR2 FQNEAQ (reference sequence). The CDR3 nucleotides are TGTGCCAGCAGCCCAAGGGGGAACAGATACACCGGGGAGCTGTTTTTT. Translating gives CASSPRGNRYTGELFF.

This clonotype appeared many times. The rearrangement joins TRBV3-1 to TRBJ1-1, with TRBD1 matching 8 bases. V trimming: 4 bases; J trimming: 4 bases; junction bases outside the gene matches: 5. Germline loops: CDR1 LGHDT, CDR2 YNNKEL (reference sequence). The CDR3 is 14 residues long. The CDR3 DNA reads as TGTGCCAGCAGCCCTAGGGACAGGACCACTGAAGCTTTCTTT. It encodes CASSPRDRTTEAFF.

The V and J genes are TRBV10-3 and TRBJ2-7; 10 nucleotides agree with TRBD1. CDR1 and CDR2 (germline): ENHRY, SYGVKD. The CDR3 length is 14 residues. J was trimmed by 0 bases and V by 11 bases; bases with no gene match: 7. The CDR3 DNA follows: TGTGCCGTGCGGGGACAGGGGAACTCCTACGAGCAGTACTTC. Its protein is CAVRGQGNSYEQYF.

The chain uses TRBV27 and TRBJ2-4; a possible D gene is TRBD2 (6 bases). CDR1 is MNHEY, CDR2 SMNVEV, per germline (reference sequence). Trimming left V 3 bases short and J 7 bases short, with 13 bases between. The CDR3 spans 14 residues. CDR3 in amino acids: CASSFLGGGNIQYF. DNA for the CDR3: TGTGCCAGCAGTTTTCTGGGGGGTGGGAACATTCAGTACTTC.

The table lists this clonotype with a few counts. The rearrangement links TRBV12-3 or TRBV12-4 to TRBJ2-3; 9 bases align to TRBD1. Trimming at V came to 6 bases and at J to 2 bases, leaving 9 bases not matched to a gene. CDR3 length: 16 residues. The CDR3 nucleotides read TGTGCCAGCAGCTCCCAACAGGGGGCTCCCACAGATACGCAGTATTTT. It specifies CASSSQQGAPTDTQYF.

In this sample, this clonotype turned up a few times. The chain links TRBV5-4 to TRBJ2-7; D possibly uses TRBD1 or TRBD2 (6 bases each). The CDR3 extends over 14 amino acids. Trimming took off 3 bases at V and 5 bases at J, with 15 bases between the two ends. Germline assignment: CDR1 SGHNT and CDR2 YYREEE (reference sequence). The CDR3 loop is CASSSGLGGDEQYF. The CDR3 nucleotides read TGTGCCAGCAGCTCGGGTTTGGGGGGCGACGAGCAGTACTTC.

This clonotype was counted only a few times. The chain joins TRBV5-1 to TRBJ2-1; 10 bases agree with TRBD2. This CDR3 has 16 residues. Trimming took 5 bases from V and 0 from J; bases not matched to a gene: 5. Germline CDR1 SGHRS, CDR2 YFSETQ. CDR3 nucleotides: TGCGCCAGCAGTAGCGGGGGGCGTAGCTCCTACAATGAGCAGTTCTTC. This sequence encodes CASSSGGRSSYNEQFF.

This clonotype was detected a few times. The chain recombines TRBV5-4 with TRBJ2-2, with a possible D match to TRBD1 (6 bases). Germline values: CDR1 SGHNT, CDR2 YYREEE (reference sequence). CDR3 length: 17 amino acids. V was clipped by 5 bases and J by 4 bases, with 21 bases between them. The CDR3 DNA reads TGTGCCAGCAGTTCCGGACAGTCGAATATTGCCACCGGGGAGCTGTTTTTT. As protein: CASSSGQSNIATGELFF.

The genes are TRBV20-1 and TRBJ2-3; 7 nucleotides line up with TRBD1. The V and J ends lost 5 bases and 4 bases, in that order; junction bases with no gene match: 6. The germline gives CDR1 DFQATT, CDR2 SNEGSKA (reference sequence). The CDR3 runs 13 residues. CDR3 bases: TGCAGTGCTCGACAGGGTAGCGCAGATACGCAGTATTTT. This codes for CSARQGSADTQYF.

This clonotype came up a few times. DNA for the CDR3: TGTGCCAGCAGAAACTCGGGACAAATGAACACTGAAGCTTTCTTT. This sequence encodes CASRNSGQMNTEAFF. The chain links TRBV7-2 to TRBJ1-1; D possibly corresponds to TRBD1 (6 bases). Germline CDR1 reads SGHTA; CDR2 reads FQGNSA. The V and J ends lost 6 bases and 0 bases respectively, with 14 bases between them. The CDR3 has 15 residues. Filled out from reference TRBV7-2 and TRBJ1-1, the complete variable domain reads GAGVSQSPSNKVTEKGKDVELRCDPISGHTALYWYRQSLGQGLEFLIYFQGNSAPDKSGLPSDRFSAERTGGSVSTLTIQRTQQEDSAVYLCASRNSGQMNTEAFFGQGTRLTVV.